Listed below are T cell receptor beta chains from one sample, sequenced in a study of Graves' ophthalmopathy and Graves' hyperthyroidism. TCRdb reprocessed the multiplex PCR reads with MiXCR, giving one entry per CDR3 protein. The sample yields a few hundred thousand distinct CDR3 sequences, approximately 15% seen once. The specimen sequenced was peripheral blood. These receptors came from a woman aged 18-29 years with stable Graves' hyperthyroidism. CDR3s include the opening cysteine and the closing phenylalanine or tryptophan. The D gene is left open where the match is weak. Size is omitted from some rows. Given values are once, few, many or a class for expanded clones.

TRBV2,many,TRBJ1-2,.,TGTGCCAGCTCCGAAGACACATACTATGGCTACACCTTC,CASSEDTYYGYTF
TRBV6-4,.,TRBJ1-2,.,TGTGCCAGCAGTACGGGGGCACAGGGAAGTTATGGTTACACCTTC,CASSTGAQGSYGYTF
TRBV7-6,many,TRBJ1-2,.,TGTGCCAGCAGCCCATTTGCGGGAGCGGAGTATGGCTACACCTTC,CASSPFAGAEYGYTF
TRBV19,.,TRBJ2-7,TRBD2,TGTGCCAGTAGTGCCCCTGGACTAGCGTCCTACGAGCAGTACTTC,CASSAPGLASYEQYF
TRBV19,many,TRBJ2-6,.,TGTGCCAGTAGTCCACAAGAGTCTGGGGCCAACGTCCTGACTTTC,CASSPQESGANVLTF
TRBV27,many,TRBJ1-1,.,TGTGCCAGCAGTTTTATAGGGGTAGACACTGAAGCTTTCTTT,CASSFIGVDTEAFF
TRBV12-3/TRBV12-4,.,TRBJ2-5,TRBD2,TGTGCCAGCAGCCCCGCCCGACTAGCGGGAGGGAGGGAGACCCAGTACTTC,CASSPARLAGGRETQYF
TRBV20-1,.,TRBJ2-7,TRBD2,TGCAGTGCTAGAGATGAGTGGGGGGGAGGCGAGCAGTACTTC,CSARDEWGGGEQYF
TRBV4-2,many,TRBJ2-5,TRBD2,TGTGCCAGCAGCCAAGTTAATAGCGGGTCCTTTAAAGAGACCCAGTACTTC,CASSQVNSGSFKETQYF
TRBV11-2,many,TRBJ2-7,.,TGTGCCAGCAGCTTAGGGGCCGGGAGCGTTGGCTACGAGCAGTACTTC,CASSLGAGSVGYEQYF
TRBV20-1,few,TRBJ1-2,.,TGCAGTGCTAGGCGAAGGGATGGAGCTAACTATGGCTACACCTTC,CSARRRDGANYGYTF
TRBV2,many,TRBJ1-1,.,TGTGCCAGCAGTGAACCGGGACGGCAGCGGGCAAACACTGAAACTTTCTTT,CASSEPGRQRANTETFF
TRBV7-9,many,TRBJ2-7,.,TGTGCCAGCAGCTTAACTGGGCGGAACGAGCAGTACTTC,CASSLTGRNEQYF
TRBV7-2,.,TRBJ2-4,.,TGTGCCAGCAGCTTAGGGGGGGCGAACATTAAGTACTTC,CASSLGGANIKYF
TRBV28,many,TRBJ2-7,.,TGTGCCAGCAGTGTCAAACTAGCTTTCGAGCAGTACTTC,CASSVKLAFEQYF
TRBV6-1,many,TRBJ1-1,.,TGTGCCAGCAGTCGACAGGTAATGAACACTGAAGCTTTCTTT,CASSRQVMNTEAFF
TRBV4-3,.,TRBJ1-1,TRBD1,TGCGCCAGCAGCCATAACCGGGGGGACAGGGCGAACACTGAAGCTTTCTTT,CASSHNRGDRANTEAFF
TRBV5-1,.,TRBJ2-5,TRBD2,TGCGCCAGCAGCAGCGGGACTAGCGGACAAGAGACCCAGTACTTC,CASSSGTSGQETQYF
TRBV12-3/TRBV12-4,many,TRBJ1-1,.,TGTGCCAGCAGTAACACCCCAGGGGACACTGAAGCTTTCTTT,CASSNTPGDTEAFF
TRBV20-1,many,TRBJ2-7,TRBD2,TGCAGTGTACGCGGGACTAGCATCACCGAGCAGTACTTC,CSVRGTSITEQYF